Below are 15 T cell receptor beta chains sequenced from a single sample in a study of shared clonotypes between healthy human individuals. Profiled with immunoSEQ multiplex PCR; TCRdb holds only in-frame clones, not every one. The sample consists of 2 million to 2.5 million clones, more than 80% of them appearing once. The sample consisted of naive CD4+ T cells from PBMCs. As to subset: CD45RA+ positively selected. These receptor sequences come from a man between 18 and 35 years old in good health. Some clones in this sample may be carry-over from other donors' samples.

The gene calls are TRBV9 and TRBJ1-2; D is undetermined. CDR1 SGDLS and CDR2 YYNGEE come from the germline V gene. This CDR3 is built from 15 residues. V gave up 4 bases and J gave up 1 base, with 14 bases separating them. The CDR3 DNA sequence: TGTGCCAGCAGCCCCTCGGCGGGCGGTAACTATGGCTACACCTTC. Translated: CASSPSAGGNYGYTF. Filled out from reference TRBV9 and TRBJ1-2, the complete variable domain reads DSGVTQTPKHLITATGQRVTLRCSPRSGDLSVYWYQQSLDQGLQFLIQYYNGEERAKGNILERFSAQQFPDLHSELNLSSLELGDSALYFCASSPSAGGNYGYTFGSGTRLTVV.

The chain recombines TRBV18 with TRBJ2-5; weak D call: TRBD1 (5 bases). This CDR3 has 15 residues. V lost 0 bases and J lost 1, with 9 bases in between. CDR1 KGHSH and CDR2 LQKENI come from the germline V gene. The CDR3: CASSPPSQGQETQYF. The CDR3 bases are TGTGCCAGCTCACCACCGTCGCAGGGCCAAGAGACCCAGTACTTC.

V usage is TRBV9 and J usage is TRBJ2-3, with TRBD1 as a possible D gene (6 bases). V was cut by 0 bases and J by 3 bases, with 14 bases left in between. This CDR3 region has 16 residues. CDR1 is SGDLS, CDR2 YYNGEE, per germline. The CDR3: CASSVGPDSLTDTQYF. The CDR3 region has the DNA TGTGCCAGCAGCGTAGGACCGGACAGCCTTACAGATACGCAGTATTTT. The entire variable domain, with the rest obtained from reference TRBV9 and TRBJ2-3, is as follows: DSGVTQTPKHLITATGQRVTLRCSPRSGDLSVYWYQQSLDQGLQFLIQYYNGEERAKGNILERFSAQQFPDLHSELNLSSLELGDSALYFCASSVGPDSLTDTQYFGPGTRLTVL.

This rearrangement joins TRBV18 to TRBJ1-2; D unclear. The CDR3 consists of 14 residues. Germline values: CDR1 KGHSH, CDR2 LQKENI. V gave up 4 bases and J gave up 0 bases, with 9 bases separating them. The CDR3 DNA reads TGTGCCAGCTCACGCGAGCTCTCTAACTATGGCTACACCTTC. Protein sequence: CASSRELSNYGYTF.

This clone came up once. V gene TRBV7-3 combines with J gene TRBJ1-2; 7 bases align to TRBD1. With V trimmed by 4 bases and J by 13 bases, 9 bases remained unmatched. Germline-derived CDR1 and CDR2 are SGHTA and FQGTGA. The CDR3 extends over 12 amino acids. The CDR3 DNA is TGTGCCAGCAGCTCCATGTTAGGGACAGTCACCTTC. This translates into CASSSMLGTVTF.

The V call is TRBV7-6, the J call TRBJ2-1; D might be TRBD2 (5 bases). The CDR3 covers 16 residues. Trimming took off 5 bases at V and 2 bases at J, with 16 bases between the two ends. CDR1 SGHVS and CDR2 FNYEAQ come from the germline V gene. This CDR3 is CASSRLGGSTYNEQFF. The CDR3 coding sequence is TGTGCCAGCAGCCGATTGGGTGGGAGTACCTACAATGAGCAGTTCTTC. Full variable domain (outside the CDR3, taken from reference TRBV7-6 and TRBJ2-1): GAGVSQSPRYKVTKRGQDVALRCDPISGHVSLYWYRQALGQGPEFLTYFNYEAQQDKSGLPNDRFSAERPEGSISTLTIQRTEQRDSAMYRCASSRLGGSTYNEQFFGPGTRLTVL.

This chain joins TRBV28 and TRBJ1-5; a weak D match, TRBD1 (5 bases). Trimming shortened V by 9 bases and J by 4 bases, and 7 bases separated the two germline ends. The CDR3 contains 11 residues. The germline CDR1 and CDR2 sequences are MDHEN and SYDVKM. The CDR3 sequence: CARTANQPQHF. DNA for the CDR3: TGTGCCAGGACAGCGAATCAGCCCCAGCATTTT.

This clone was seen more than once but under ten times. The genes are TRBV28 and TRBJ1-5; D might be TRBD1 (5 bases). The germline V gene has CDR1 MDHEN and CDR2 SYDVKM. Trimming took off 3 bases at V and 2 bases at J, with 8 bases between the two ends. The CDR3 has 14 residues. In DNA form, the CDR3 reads TGTGCCAGCAGTTTGGGGCTGGGCAATCAGCCCCAGCATTTT. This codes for CASSLGLGNQPQHF.

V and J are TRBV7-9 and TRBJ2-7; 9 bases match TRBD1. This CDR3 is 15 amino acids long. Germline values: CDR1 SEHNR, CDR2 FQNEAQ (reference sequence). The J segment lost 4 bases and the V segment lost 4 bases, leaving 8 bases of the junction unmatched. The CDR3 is CASSSTGTGSYEQYF. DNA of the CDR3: TGTGCCAGCAGCTCCACCGGGACAGGGAGTTACGAGCAGTACTTC.

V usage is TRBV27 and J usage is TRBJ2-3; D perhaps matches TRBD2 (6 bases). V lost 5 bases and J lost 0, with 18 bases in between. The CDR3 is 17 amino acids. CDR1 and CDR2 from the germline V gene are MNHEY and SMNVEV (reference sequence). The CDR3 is CASSVRGLPLSTDTQYF. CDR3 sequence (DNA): TGTGCCAGCAGTGTGCGTGGACTACCCCTTAGCACAGATACGCAGTATTTT.

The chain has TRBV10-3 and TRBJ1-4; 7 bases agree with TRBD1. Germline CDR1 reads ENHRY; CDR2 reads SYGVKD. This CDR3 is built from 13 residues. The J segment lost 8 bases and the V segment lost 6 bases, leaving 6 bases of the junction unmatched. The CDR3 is CAISQGVGEKLFF. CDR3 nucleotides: TGTGCCATCAGCCAGGGGGTGGGGGAAAAACTGTTTTTT.

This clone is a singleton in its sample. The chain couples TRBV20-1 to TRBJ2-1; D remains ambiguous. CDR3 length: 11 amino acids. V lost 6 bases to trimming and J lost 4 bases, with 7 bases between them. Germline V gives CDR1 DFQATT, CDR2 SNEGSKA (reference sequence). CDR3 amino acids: CSADTYNEQFF. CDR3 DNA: TGCAGTGCCGACACTTACAATGAGCAGTTCTTC.

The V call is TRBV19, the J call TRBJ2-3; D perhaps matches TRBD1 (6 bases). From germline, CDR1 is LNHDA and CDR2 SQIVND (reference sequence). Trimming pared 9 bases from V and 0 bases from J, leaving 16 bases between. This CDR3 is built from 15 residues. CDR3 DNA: TGTGCCAGCTCGGTCCGGGACACCAGCACAGATACGCAGTATTTT. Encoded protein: CASSVRDTSTDTQYF.

The chain's CDR3 is CASSPRREINEQFF. The CDR3 coding sequence is TGTGCCAGCTCACCACGGCGGGAGATCAATGAGCAGTTCTTC. V gene TRBV18 combines with J gene TRBJ2-1; 7 nucleotides align to TRBD2. This CDR3 has 14 amino acids. Germline CDR1 is KGHSH and CDR2 is LQKENI. The V gene end was trimmed by 1 base and the J gene end by 6 bases; junction bases not matched to a gene: 3.

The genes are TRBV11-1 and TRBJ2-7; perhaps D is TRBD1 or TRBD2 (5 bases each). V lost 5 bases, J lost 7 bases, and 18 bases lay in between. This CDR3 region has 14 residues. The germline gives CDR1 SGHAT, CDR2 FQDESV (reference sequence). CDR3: CASSQLLGTREQYF. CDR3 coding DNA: TGTGCCAGCAGCCAACTACTAGGGACGAGGGAGCAGTACTTC.